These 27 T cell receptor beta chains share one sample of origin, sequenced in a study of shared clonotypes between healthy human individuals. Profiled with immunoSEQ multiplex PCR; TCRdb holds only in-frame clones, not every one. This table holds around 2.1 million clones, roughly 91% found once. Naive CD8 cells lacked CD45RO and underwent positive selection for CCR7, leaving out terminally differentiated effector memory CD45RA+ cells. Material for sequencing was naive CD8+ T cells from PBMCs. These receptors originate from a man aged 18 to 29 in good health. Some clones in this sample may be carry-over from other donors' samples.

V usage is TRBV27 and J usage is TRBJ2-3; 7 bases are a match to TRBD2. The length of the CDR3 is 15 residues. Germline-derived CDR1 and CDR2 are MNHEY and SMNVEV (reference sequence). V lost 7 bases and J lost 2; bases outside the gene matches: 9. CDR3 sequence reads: CASTPWRGNTDTQYF. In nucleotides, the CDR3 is TGTGCCAGCACCCCTTGGCGGGGGAACACAGATACGCAGTATTTT.

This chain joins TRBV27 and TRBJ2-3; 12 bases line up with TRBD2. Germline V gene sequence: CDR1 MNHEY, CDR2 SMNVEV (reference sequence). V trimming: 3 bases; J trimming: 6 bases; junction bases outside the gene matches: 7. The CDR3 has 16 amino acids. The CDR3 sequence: CASSFLAGGPGDTQYF. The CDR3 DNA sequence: TGTGCCAGCAGTTTTCTAGCGGGAGGGCCAGGGGATACGCAGTATTTT.

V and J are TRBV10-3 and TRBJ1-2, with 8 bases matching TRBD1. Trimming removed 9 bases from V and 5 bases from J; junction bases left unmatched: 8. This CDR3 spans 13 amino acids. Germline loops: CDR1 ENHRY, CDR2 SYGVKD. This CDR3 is CAINLQGAYGYTF. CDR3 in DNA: TGTGCCATTAACCTTCAGGGGGCTTATGGCTACACCTTC.

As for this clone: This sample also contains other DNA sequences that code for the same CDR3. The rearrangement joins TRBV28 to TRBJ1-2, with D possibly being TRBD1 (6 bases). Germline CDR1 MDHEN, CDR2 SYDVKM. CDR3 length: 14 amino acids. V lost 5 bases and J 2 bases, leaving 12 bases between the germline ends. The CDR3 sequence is CASSPPGQNYGYTF. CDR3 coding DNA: TGTGCCAGCAGTCCTCCTGGACAGAACTATGGCTACACCTTC.

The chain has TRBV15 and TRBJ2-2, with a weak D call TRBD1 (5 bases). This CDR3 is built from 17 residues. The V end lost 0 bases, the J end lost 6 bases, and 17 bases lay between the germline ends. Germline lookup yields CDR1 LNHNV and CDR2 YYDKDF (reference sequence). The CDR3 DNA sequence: TGTGCCACCAGCAGAGATGGGGCAGGGCCAAGGGCCGGGGAGCTGTTTTTT. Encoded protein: CATSRDGAGPRAGELFF. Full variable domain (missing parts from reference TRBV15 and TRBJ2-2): DAMVIQNPRYQVTQFGKPVTLSCSQTLNHNVMYWYQQKSSQAPKLLFHYYDKDFNNEADTPDNFQSRRPNTSFCFLDIRSPGLGDTAMYLCATSRDGAGPRAGELFFGEGSRLTVL.

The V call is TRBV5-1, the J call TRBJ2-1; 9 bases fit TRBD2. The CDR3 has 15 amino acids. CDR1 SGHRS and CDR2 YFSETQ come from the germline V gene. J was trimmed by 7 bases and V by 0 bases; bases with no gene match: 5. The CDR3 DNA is TGCGCCAGCAGCTTGGACCTAGCGGGGAGAAATGAGCAGTTCTTC. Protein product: CASSLDLAGRNEQFF.

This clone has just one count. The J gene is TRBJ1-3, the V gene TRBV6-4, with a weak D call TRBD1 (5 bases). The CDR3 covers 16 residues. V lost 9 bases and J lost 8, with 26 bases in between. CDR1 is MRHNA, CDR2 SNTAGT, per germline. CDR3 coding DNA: TGTGCCAGGCCTGTCCCTCGCACAGGCGGGTCGGACACCATATATTTT. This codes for CARPVPRTGGSDTIYF.

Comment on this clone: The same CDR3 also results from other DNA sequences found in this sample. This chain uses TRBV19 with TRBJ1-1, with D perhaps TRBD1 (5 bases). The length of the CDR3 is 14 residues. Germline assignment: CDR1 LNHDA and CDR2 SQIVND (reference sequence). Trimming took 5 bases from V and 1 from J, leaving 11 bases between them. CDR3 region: CASSPWGGNTEAFF. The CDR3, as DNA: TGTGCCAGTAGTCCATGGGGGGGGAACACTGAAGCTTTCTTT.

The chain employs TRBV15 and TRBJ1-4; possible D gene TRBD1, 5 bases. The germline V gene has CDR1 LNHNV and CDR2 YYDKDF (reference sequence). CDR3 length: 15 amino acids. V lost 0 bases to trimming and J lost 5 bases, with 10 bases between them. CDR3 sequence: CATSRDRSGNEKLFF. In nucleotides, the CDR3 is TGTGCCACCAGCAGAGATCGGTCAGGGAATGAAAAACTGTTTTTT.

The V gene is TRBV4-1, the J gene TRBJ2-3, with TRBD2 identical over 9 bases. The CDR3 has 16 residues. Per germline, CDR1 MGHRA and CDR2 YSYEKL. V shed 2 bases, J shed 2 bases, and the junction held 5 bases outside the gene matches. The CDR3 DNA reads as TGCGCCAGCAGCCAACTCCTAGCGGGAAACACAGATACGCAGTATTTT. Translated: CASSQLLAGNTDTQYF.

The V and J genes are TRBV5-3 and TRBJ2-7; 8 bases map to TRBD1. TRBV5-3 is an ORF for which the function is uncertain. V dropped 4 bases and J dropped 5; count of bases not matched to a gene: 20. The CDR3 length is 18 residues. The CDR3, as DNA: TGTGCCAGAAGCCGGACAGGGCCCAAACCAATGGAGCTAAACGAGCAGTACTTC. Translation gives CARSRTGPKPMELNEQYF.

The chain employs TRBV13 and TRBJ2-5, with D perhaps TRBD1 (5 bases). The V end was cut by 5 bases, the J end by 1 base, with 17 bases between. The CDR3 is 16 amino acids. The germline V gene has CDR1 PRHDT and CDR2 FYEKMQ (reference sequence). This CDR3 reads CASSIQGVWGQETQYF. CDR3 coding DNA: TGTGCCAGCAGCATACAAGGGGTTTGGGGCCAAGAGACCCAGTACTTC.

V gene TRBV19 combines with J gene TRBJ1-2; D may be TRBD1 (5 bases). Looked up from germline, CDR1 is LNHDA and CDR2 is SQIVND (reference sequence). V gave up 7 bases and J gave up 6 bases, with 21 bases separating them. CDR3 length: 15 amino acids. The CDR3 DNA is TGTGCCAGTATTGGTTCGGGGCGGCAGGGCGATGGCTACACCTTC. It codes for CASIGSGRQGDGYTF.

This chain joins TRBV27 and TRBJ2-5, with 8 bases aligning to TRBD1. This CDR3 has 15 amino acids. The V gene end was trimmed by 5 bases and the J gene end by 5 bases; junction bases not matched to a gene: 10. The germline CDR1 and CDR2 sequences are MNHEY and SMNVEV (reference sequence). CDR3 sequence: CASSTGQGRAETQYF. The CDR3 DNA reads TGTGCCAGCAGTACCGGACAGGGAAGGGCCGAGACCCAGTACTTC.

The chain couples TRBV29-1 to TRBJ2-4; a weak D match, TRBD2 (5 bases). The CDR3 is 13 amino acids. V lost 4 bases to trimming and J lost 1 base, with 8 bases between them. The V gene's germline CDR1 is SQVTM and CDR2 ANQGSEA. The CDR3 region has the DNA TGCAGCGTTGTAAGAGGGGCCAAAAACATTCAGTACTTC. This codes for CSVVRGAKNIQYF.

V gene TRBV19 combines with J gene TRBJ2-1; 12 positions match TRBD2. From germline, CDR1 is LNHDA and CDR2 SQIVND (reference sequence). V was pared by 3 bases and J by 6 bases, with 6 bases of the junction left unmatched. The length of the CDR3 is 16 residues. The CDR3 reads CASSILGLAGPNEQFF. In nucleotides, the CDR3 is TGTGCCAGTAGTATCTTGGGACTAGCGGGCCCCAATGAGCAGTTCTTC.

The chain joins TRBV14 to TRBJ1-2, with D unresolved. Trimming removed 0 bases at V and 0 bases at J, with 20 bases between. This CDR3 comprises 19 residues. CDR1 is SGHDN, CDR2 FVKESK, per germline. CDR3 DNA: TGTGCCAGCAGCCAAGAAGTCACCGCAGAGGCACTTACTAACTATGGCTACACCTTC. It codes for CASSQEVTAEALTNYGYTF.

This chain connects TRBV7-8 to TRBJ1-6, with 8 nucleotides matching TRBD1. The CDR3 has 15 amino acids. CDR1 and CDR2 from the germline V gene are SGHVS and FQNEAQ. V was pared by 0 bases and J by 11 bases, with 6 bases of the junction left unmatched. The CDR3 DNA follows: TGTGCCAGCAGCTTAGCGGCAGGGGGCTATCCACCCCTCCACTTT. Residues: CASSLAAGGYPPLHF. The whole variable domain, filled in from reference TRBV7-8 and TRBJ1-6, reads GAGVSQSPRYKVAKRGQDVALRCDPISGHVSLFWYQQALGQGPEFLTYFQNEAQLDKSGLPSDRFFAERPEGSVSTLKIQRTQQEDSAVYLCASSLAAGGYPPLHFGNGTRLTVT.

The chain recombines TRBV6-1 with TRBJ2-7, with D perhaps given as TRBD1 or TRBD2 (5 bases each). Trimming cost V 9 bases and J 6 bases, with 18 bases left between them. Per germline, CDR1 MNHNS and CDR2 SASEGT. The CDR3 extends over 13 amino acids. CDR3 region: CARGVGGWGEQYF. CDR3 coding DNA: TGTGCCAGGGGGGTGGGCGGCTGGGGCGAGCAGTACTTC.

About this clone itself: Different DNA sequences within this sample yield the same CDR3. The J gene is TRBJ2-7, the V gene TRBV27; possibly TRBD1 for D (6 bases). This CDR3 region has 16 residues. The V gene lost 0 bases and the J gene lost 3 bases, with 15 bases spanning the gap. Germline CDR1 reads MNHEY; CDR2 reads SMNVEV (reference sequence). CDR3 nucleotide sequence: TGTGCCAGCAGTTTATCTCCCGGAACAGGGTACTACGAGCAGTACTTC. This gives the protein CASSLSPGTGYYEQYF.

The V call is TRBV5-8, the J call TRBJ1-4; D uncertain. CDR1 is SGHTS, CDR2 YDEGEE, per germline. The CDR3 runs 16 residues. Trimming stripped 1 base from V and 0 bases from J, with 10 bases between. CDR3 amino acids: CASSLTVTATNEKLFF. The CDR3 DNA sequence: TGTGCCAGCAGCTTGACAGTTACAGCAACTAATGAAAAACTGTTTTTT.

The CDR3 is CASSLFPGRPGDEQFF. The CDR3 DNA follows: TGTGCCAGCAGTTTATTCCCCGGGCGCCCGGGCGATGAGCAGTTCTTC. This rearrangement joins TRBV27 to TRBJ2-1, with D unclear. Germline CDR1 is MNHEY and CDR2 is SMNVEV (reference sequence). The CDR3 runs 16 residues. The V and J ends lost 1 base and 8 bases respectively, with 18 bases between them.

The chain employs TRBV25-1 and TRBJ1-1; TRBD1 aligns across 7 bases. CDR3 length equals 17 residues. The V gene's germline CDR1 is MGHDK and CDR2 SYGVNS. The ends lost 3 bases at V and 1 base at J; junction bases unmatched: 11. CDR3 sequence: CASSDWDRLSGNTEAFF. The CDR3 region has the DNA TGTGCCAGCAGTGATTGGGACAGACTCTCGGGGAACACTGAAGCTTTCTTT.

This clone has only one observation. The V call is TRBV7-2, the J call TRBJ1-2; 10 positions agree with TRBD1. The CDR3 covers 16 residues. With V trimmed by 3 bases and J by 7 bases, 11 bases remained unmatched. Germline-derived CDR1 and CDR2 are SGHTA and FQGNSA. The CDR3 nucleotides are TGTGCCAGCAGCTTGGGGGGACAGGGGCGAGGGAGTGGCTACACCTTC. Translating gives CASSLGGQGRGSGYTF.

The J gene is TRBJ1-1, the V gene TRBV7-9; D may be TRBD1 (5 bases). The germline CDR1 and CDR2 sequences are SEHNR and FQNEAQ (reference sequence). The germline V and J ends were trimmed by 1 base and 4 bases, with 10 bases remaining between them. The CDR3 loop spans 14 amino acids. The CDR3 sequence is CASSLEGQGTEAFF. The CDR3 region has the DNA TGTGCCAGCAGCTTAGAGGGCCAGGGCACTGAAGCTTTCTTT.

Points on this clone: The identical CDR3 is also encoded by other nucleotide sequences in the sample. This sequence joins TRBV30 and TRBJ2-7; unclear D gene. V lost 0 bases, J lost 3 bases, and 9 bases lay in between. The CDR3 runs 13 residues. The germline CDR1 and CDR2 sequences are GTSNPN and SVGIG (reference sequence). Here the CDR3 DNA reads TGTGCCTGGAGTGTACAATCAGGCTACGAGCAGTACTTC. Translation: CAWSVQSGYEQYF.

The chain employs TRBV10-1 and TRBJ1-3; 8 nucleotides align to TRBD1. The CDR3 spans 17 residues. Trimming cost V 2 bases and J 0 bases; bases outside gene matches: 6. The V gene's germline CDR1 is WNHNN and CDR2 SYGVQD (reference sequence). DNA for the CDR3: TGCGCCAGCAGTGAGCCCCGGGACAGGAGCTCTGGAAACACCATATATTTT. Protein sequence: CASSEPRDRSSGNTIYF.